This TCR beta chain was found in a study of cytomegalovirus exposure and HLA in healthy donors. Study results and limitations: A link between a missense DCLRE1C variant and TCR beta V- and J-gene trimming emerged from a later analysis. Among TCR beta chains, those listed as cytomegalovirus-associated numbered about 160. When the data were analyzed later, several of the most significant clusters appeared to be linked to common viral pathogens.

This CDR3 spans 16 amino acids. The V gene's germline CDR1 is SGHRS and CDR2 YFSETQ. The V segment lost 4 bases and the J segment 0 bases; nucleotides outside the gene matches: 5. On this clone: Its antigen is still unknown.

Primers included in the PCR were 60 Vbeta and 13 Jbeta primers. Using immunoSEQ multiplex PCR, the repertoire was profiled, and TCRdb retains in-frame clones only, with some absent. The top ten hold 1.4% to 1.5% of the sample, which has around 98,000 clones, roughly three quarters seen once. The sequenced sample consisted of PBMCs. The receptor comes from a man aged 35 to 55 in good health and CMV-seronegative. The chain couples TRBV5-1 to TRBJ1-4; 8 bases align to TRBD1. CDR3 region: CASSPGQVSTNEKLFF. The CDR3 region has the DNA TGCGCCAGCAGCCCGGGACAGGTTTCAACTAATGAAAAACTGTTTTTT.